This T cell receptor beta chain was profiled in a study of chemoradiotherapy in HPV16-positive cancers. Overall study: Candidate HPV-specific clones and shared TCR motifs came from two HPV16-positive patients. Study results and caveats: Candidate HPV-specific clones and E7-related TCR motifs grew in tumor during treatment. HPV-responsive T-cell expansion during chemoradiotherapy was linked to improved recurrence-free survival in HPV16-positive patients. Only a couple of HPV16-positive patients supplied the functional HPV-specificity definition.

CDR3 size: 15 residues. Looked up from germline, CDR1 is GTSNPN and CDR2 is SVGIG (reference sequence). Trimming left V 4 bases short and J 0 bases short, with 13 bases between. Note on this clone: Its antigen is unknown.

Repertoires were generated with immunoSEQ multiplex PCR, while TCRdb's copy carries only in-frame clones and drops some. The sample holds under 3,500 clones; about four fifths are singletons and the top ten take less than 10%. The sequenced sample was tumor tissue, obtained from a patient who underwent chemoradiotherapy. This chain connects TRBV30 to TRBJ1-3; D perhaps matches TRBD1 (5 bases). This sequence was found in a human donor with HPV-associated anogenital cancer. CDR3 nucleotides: TGTGCCTGGACCATAACAGGCGTCTCTGGAAACACCATATATTTT. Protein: CAWTITGVSGNTIYF.